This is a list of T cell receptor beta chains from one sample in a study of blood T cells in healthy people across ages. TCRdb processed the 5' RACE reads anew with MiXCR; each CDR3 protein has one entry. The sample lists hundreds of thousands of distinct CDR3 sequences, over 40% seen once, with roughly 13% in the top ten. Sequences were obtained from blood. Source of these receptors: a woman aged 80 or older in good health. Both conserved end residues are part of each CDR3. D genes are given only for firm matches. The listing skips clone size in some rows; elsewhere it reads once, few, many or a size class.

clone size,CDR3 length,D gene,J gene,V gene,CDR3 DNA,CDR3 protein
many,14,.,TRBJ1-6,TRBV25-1,TGTGCCAGCAGTGAGTGGAAGGGGAATTCACCCCTCCACTTT,CASSEWKGNSPLHF
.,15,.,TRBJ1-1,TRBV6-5,TGTGCCAGCAGTTACTCGGCGAACAGGAACACTGAAGCTTTCTTT,CASSYSANRNTEAFF
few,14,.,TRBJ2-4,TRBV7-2,TGTGCCAGCAGCTTACCCGTAGCCAAAAACATTCAGTACTTC,CASSLPVAKNIQYF
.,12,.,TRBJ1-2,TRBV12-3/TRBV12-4,TGTGCCAGCAGTTTAGGGACAGATGGCTACACCTTC,CASSLGTDGYTF
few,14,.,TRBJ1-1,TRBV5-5,TGTGCCAGCAGCCTTGGACAAATTAACACTGAAGCTTTCTTT,CASSLGQINTEAFF
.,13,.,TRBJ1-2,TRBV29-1,TGCAGCGTCGACGCCTGGAATGAAAATGGCTACACCTTC,CSVDAWNENGYTF
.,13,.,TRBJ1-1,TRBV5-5,TGTGCCAGCTACAGGGTTGCCGACACTGAAGCTTTCTTT,CASYRVADTEAFF
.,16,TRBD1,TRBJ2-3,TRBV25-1,TGTGCCATCACACAGCCGGGACAGGGGTTTATGGTTACGCAGTATTTT,CAITQPGQGFMVTQYF
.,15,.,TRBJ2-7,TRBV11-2,TGTGCCAGCAGCTTAGTTGGCGGGCAGATGAACGAGCAGTACTTC,CASSLVGGQMNEQYF
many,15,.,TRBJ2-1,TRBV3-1,TGTGCCAGCAGCCGGGCTCTTAGGGGTTACAATGAGCAGTTCTTC,CASSRALRGYNEQFF
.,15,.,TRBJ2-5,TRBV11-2,TGTGCCAGCAGCTTAAGAGGCGGGGCGGATGAGACCCAGTACTTC,CASSLRGGADETQYF
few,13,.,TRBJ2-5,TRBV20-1,TGCAGTGCTACCATGACAGGCCCCGAGACCCAGTACTTC,CSATMTGPETQYF
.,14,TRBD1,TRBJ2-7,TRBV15,TGTGCCACCAGCACTGGACAGGGGAGGTACGAGCAGTACTTC,CATSTGQGRYEQYF
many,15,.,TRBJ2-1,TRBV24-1,TGTGCCACCTCGACAATAGCGGAACACGTCAATGAGCAGTTCTTC,CATSTIAEHVNEQFF
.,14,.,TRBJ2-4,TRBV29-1,TGCAGCGTAACCACCGGGACAGCCAAAAACATTCAGTACTTC,CSVTTGTAKNIQYF
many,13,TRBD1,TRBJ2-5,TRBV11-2,TGTGCCAGCAGCAGAGACAGGGGAGAGACCCAGTACTTC,CASSRDRGETQYF
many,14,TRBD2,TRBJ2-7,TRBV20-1,TGCAGTGCTAGCCACCCTAGGGAGGGATACGAGCAGTACTTC,CSASHPREGYEQYF
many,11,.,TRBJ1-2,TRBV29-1,TGCAGCGTTGAGTTGGTCTATGGCTACACCTTC,CSVELVYGYTF
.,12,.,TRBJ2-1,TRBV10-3,TGTGCCATCAGTGTAAGGGAGAATGAGCAGTTCTTC,CAISVRENEQFF
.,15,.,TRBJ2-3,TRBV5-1,TGCGCCAGCAGCTCCGGGACATTGAGCACAGATACGCAGTATTTT,CASSSGTLSTDTQYF
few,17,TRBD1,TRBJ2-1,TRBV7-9,TGTGCCAGCAGCACTACGGACAGGGGGCATTCCTACAATGAGCAGTTCTTC,CASSTTDRGHSYNEQFF
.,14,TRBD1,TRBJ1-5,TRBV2,TGTGCCAGCACCGGCCAGGGGGCTATTCAGCCCCAGCATTTT,CASTGQGAIQPQHF